This TCR beta chain was found in a study of blood T cell repertoires in COVID-19. The wider study: PBMCs, B-cell-depleted T cells, or T cells provided the cDNA or gDNA that made up the material.

Generated by immunoSEQ multiplex PCR, the TCRdb table keeps only in-frame clones and is missing some. The sample shows 200,000 to 250,000 clones, approximately 90% of them seen only once. Those enrolled in Seattle joined during active infection and were followed longitudinally afterward. The CDR3 is 14 amino acids. With 8 bases removed from V and 1 base from J, the gap between germline ends came to 12 bases. CDR1 SNHLY and CDR2 FYNNEI come from the germline V gene. The specimen was peripheral blood. This sequence was found in a man aged 30-40 years with COVID-19, enrolled during active disease. The chain employs TRBV2 and TRBJ1-3; the D is unclear. The CDR3: CASQSGGSGNTIYF. CDR3 bases: TGTGCCAGCCAGAGCGGCGGATCTGGAAACACCATATATTTT.